These 5 T cell receptor beta chains came from one sample sequenced in a study of T cell responses to AZD1222 COVID-19 vaccine (dated by TCRdb to the early 2020s). The library was obtained by the immunoSEQ multiplex PCR assay. Not all clones reach the TCRdb copy of this immuneACCESS table, which keeps in-frame sequences only. Checked studies attribute under half of the gap to unresolved V genes and leave the rest unexplained. Here the sample has tens of thousands of clones; more than 75% occur a single time. In total, the top ten clones hold 4% to 6% of the sample. The time point label, as the study defines it: baseline before first vaccination. Explained via the paper, the treatment or condition label denotes: meningococcal conjugate vaccine given as trial control. Material: peripheral blood, obtained on day 0 of MenACWY control vaccination. These receptors were taken from an adult in good health.

This chain links TRBV28 with TRBJ2-2; D possibly corresponds to TRBD2 (6 bases). From germline, CDR1 is MDHEN and CDR2 SYDVKM. Between the trimmed V and J ends, which lost 5 bases and 0 bases, there was a span of 7 bases. CDR3 length: 14 amino acids. The CDR3 loop reads CASSGGTNTGELFF. The CDR3 DNA is TGTGCCAGCAGTGGGGGGACGAACACCGGGGAGCTGTTTTTT. Together with reference TRBV28 and TRBJ2-2, the CDR3 gives the full variable domain: DVKVTQSSRYLVKRTGEKVFLECVQDMDHENMFWYRQDPGLGLRLIYFSYDVKMKEKGDIPEGYSVSREKKERFSLILESASTNQTSMYLCASSGGTNTGELFFGEGSRLTVL.

The V gene is TRBV5-6, the J gene TRBJ1-2; weak D call: TRBD1 (5 bases). This CDR3 has 15 amino acids. Looked up from germline, CDR1 is SGHDT and CDR2 is YYEEEE. Trimming took 1 base from V and 4 from J, leaving 14 bases between them. In DNA, the CDR3 is TGTGCCAGCAGCTTGCAACAGGCCTCACTCTATGGCTACACCTTC. Amino acid sequence: CASSLQQASLYGYTF.

The chain combines TRBV2 with TRBJ2-3; 9 positions match TRBD2. V lost 3 bases and J lost 8; bases outside the gene matches: 6. Germline CDR1 SNHLY, CDR2 FYNNEI. The CDR3 length is 14 residues. The CDR3 nucleotides read TGTGCCAGCAGTGAGACTAGCGGCGTGAGTACGCAGTATTTT. As protein: CASSETSGVSTQYF.

The V call is TRBV3-1 (or the pseudogene TRBV3-2), the J call TRBJ2-6, with TRBD1 as a possible D gene (5 bases). The length of the CDR3 is 16 residues. V dropped 6 bases and J dropped 0 bases, with 12 bases sitting between them. Germline V CDR1 and CDR2: LGHDT, YNNKEL (reference sequence). Here the CDR3 reads CASSKGPSSGANVLTF. The CDR3 DNA is TGTGCCAGCAGTAAGGGGCCTAGCTCTGGGGCCAACGTCCTGACTTTC.

The V and J genes are TRBV19 and TRBJ2-7; TRBD1 aligns across 8 bases. Per germline, CDR1 LNHDA and CDR2 SQIVND (reference sequence). V shed 2 bases and J 6 bases; nucleotides not matched to a gene: 6. The CDR3 sequence is 14 residues long. The CDR3, as DNA: TGTGCCAGTAGTATACGACAGGGGAGCGGCGAGCAGTACTTC. Protein: CASSIRQGSGEQYF.